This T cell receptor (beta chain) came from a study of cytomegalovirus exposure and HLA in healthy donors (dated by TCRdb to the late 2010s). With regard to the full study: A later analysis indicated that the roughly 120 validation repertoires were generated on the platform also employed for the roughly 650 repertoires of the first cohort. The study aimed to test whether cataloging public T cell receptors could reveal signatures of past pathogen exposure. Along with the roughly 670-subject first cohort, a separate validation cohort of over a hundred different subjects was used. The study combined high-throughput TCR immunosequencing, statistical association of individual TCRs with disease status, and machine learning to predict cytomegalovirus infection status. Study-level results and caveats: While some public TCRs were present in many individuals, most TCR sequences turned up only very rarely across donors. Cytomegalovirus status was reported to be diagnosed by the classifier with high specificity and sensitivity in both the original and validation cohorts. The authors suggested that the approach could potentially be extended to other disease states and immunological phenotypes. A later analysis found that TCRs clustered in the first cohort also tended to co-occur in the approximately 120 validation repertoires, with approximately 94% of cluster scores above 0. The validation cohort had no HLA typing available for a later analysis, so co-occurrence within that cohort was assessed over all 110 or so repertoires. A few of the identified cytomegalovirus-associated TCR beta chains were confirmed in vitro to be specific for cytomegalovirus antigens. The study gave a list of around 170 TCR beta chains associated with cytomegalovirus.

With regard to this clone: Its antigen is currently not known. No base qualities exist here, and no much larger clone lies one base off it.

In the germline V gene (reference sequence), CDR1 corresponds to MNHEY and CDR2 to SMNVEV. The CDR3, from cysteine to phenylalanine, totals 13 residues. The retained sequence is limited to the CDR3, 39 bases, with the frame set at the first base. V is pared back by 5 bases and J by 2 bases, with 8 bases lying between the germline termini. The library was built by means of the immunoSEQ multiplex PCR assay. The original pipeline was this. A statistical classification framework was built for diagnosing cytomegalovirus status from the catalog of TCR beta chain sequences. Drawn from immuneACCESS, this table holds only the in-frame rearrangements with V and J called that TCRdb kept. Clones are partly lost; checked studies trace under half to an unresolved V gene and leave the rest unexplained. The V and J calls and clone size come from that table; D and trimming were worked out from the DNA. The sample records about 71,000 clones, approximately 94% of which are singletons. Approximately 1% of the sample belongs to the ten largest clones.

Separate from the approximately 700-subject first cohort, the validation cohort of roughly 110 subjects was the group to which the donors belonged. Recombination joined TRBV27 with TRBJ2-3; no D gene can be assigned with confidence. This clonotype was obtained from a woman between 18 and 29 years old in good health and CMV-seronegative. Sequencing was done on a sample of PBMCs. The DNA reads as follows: TGTGCCAGCAGTGTCCAGTTCACAGATACGCAGTATTTT. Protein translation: CASSVQFTDTQYF.